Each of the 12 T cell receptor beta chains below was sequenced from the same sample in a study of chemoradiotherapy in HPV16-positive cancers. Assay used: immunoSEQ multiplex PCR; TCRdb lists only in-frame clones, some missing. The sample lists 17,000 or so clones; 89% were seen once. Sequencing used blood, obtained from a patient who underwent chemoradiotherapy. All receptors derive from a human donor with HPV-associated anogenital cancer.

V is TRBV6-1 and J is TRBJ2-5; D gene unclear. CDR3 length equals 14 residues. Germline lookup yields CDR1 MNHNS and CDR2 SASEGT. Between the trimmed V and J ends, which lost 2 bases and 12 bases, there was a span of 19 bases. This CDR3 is CASSESPAALEKYF. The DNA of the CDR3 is TGTGCCAGCAGTGAATCTCCGGCCGCGTTAGAGAAGTACTTC.

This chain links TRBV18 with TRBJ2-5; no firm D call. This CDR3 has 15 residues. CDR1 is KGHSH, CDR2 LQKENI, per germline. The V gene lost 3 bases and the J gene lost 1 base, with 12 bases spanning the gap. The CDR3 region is CASSPYPSPQETQYF. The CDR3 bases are TGTGCCAGCTCACCCTACCCCAGCCCCCAAGAGACCCAGTACTTC.

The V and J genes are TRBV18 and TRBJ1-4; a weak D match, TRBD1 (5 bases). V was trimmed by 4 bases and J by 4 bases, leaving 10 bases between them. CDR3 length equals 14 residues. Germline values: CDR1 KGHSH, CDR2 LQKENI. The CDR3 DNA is TGTGCCAGCTCACGGGACGGTCGTAATGAAAAACTGTTTTTT. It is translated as CASSRDGRNEKLFF.

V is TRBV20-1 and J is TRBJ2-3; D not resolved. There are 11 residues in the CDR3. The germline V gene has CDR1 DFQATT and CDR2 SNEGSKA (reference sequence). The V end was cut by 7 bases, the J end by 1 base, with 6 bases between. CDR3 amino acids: CSGEGTDTQYF. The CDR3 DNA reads TGCAGTGGCGAGGGCACAGATACGCAGTATTTT.

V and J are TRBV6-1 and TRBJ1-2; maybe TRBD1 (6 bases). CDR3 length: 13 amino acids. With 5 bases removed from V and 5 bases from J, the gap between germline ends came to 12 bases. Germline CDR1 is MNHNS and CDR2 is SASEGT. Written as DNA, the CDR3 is TGTGCCAGCAGTCTTCGGACAGTTTATGGCTACACCTTC. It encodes CASSLRTVYGYTF.

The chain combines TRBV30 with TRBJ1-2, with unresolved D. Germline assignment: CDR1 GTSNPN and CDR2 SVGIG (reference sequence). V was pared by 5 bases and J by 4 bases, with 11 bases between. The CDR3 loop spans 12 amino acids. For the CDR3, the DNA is TGTGCCTGGCTAGTGGAAGTCTATGGCTACACCTTC. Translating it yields CAWLVEVYGYTF.

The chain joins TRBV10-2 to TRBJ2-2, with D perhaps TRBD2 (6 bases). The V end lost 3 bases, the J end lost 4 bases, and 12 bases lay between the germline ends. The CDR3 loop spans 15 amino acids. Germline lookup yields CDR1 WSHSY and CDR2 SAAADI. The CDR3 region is CASSDPLASTGELFF. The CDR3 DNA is TGCGCCAGCAGTGATCCCCTAGCGAGCACCGGGGAGCTGTTTTTT.

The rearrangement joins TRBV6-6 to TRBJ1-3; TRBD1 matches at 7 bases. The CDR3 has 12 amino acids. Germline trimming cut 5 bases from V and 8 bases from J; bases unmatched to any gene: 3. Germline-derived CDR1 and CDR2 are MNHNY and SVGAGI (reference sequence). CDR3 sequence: CASSPTGDTIYF. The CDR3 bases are TGTGCCAGCAGTCCTACAGGGGACACCATATATTTT.

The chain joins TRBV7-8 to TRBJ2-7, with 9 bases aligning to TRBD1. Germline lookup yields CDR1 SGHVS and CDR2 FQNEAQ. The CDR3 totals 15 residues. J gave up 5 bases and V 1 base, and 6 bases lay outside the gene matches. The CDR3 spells CASSLVRDRAHEQYF. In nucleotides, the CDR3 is TGTGCCAGCAGCTTAGTCCGGGACAGGGCCCACGAGCAGTACTTC.

CDR3 amino acids: CASRGAQGSVFF. Written as DNA, the CDR3 is TGTGCCAGTCGGGGAGCTCAGGGTTCGGTCTTCTTT. This sequence joins TRBV6-5 and TRBJ1-1; weak D call: TRBD1 (5 bases). The V gene's germline CDR1 is MNHEY and CDR2 SVGAGI. Trimming took off 9 bases at V and 14 bases at J, with 22 bases between the two ends. The CDR3 totals 12 residues.

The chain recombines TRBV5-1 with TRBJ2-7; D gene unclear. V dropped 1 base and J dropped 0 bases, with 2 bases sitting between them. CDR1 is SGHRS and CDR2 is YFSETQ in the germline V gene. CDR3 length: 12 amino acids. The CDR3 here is CASSLSSYEQYF. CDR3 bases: TGCGCCAGCAGCTTGTCCTCCTACGAGCAGTACTTC.

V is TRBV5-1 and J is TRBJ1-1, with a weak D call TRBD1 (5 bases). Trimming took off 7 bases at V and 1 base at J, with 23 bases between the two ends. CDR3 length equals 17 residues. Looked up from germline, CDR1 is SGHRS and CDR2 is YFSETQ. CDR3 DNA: TGCGCCAGCCACGCAATCGACTTGACAGAAAAGAACACTGAAGCTTTCTTT. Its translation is CASHAIDLTEKNTEAFF.